This T cell receptor (beta chain) was obtained from a study of T cells in Graves' hyperthyroidism and ophthalmopathy. General study results and limits: Ophthalmopathy could be told apart from stable hyperthyroidism with a 13 V-J model.

Template material for amplifying TCR beta CDR3 regions consisted of RNA transcripts. Carried out on the TCR CDR3, a first-round RT-PCR used the HTBI primer set. TCRdb reprocessed the multiplex PCR reads with MiXCR, giving one entry per CDR3 protein. This table has about 640,000 distinct CDR3 sequences, under 25% appearing once. This clonotype was observed a few times. No antigen is known for it. Duration under 3 months, a NOSPECS grade of at least 4, and a Clinical Activity Score of at least 3 characterized the ophthalmopathy patients. Used for diagnoses were clinical symptoms, serum thyroxine and TRAb, thyroid ultrasound and orbital computed tomography. The germline gives CDR1 MNHEY, CDR2 SVGEGT. This CDR3 has 15 amino acids. V was trimmed by 8 bases and J by 0 bases, leaving 13 bases between them.

The sequence was obtained from a man aged 30-40 years with Graves' ophthalmopathy. The genes are TRBV6-2 or TRBV6-3 and TRBJ2-2; a weak D match, TRBD2 (5 bases). Sequenced sample: blood. CDR3 bases: TGTGCCAGCGCCAGGACTGCGACGAACACCGGGGAGCTGTTTTTT. The encoded protein is CASARTATNTGELFF.